These T cell receptor beta chains were read from a single sample in a study of T cell repertoires in cytomegalovirus infection. TCRdb ran MiXCR on the reads and lists one entry per CDR3 protein. The repertoire includes some 700,000 distinct CDR3 sequences, 30% to 40% of them detected once, and around a sixth sits in the top ten. Which antigens these TCRs recognize remains unknown. Material: cultured PBMCs, obtained from culture after CMV antigen stimulation. These TCRs come from a human donor in good health (CMV status not recorded). Some clones in this sample may be carry-over from other donors' samples. Both conserved end residues are part of each CDR3. The D gene is left open where the match is weak. Rows give clone size only sometimes, using once, few, many, or a class for an expanded clone.

CDR3nt: TGTGCCAGCAGCTTAGACACAGCGCTTCTTGGTCAGCCCCAGCATTTT
CDR3aa: CASSLDTALLGQPQHF
v_gene: TRBV7-9
j_gene: TRBJ1-5
abundance: NA
d_gene: NA

CDR3nt: TGTGCCAGCAGCCCTACAATCAGTGAAGAGACCCAGTACTTC
CDR3aa: CASSPTISEETQYF
v_gene: TRBV7-8
j_gene: TRBJ2-5
abundance: NA
d_gene: NA

CDR3nt: TGTGCCAGCAGCAAAGCGGGGAATGAGCAGTTCTTC
CDR3aa: CASSKAGNEQFF
v_gene: TRBV7-2
j_gene: TRBJ2-1
abundance: few
d_gene: TRBD2

CDR3nt: TGTGCCAGCAGCACGGACAGGGGGCACTACGAGCAGTACTTC
CDR3aa: CASSTDRGHYEQYF
v_gene: TRBV7-2
j_gene: TRBJ2-7
abundance: NA
d_gene: TRBD1

CDR3nt: TGTGCCAGCAGCCCTGCAATCTCCCTACGGGAGCAGTACTTC
CDR3aa: CASSPAISLREQYF
v_gene: TRBV7-4
j_gene: TRBJ2-7
abundance: NA
d_gene: NA

CDR3nt: TGTGCCATCAGGGCCGGATCGGGACAGATAACAACTAATGAAAAACTGTTTTTT
CDR3aa: CAIRAGSGQITTNEKLFF
v_gene: TRBV10-3
j_gene: TRBJ1-4
abundance: few
d_gene: TRBD1

CDR3nt: TGTGCCAGCAGTGGCGACAGGGGGCATTCACCCCTCCACTTT
CDR3aa: CASSGDRGHSPLHF
v_gene: TRBV2
j_gene: TRBJ1-6
abundance: NA
d_gene: TRBD1

CDR3nt: TGTGCCACCAGCAGGAACACAGGGGTGAATGAGCAGTTCTTC
CDR3aa: CATSRNTGVNEQFF
v_gene: TRBV15
j_gene: TRBJ2-1
abundance: NA
d_gene: TRBD1

CDR3nt: TGTGCCAGCAGTTCACAACAGGGGTTCGGCTCACCCCTCCACTTT
CDR3aa: CASSSQQGFGSPLHF
v_gene: TRBV27
j_gene: TRBJ1-6
abundance: NA
d_gene: TRBD1

CDR3nt: TGTGCCAGCAGCTTAGGGCCTAGCGGGAGCTCCTACAATGAGCAGTTCTTC
CDR3aa: CASSLGPSGSSYNEQFF
v_gene: TRBV7-8
j_gene: TRBJ2-1
abundance: few
d_gene: TRBD2

CDR3nt: TGCGCCAGCAGCCAAGAAGGGATCCCCTCCAATGAGCAGTTCTTC
CDR3aa: CASSQEGIPSNEQFF
v_gene: TRBV4-1
j_gene: TRBJ2-1
abundance: once
d_gene: NA

CDR3nt: TGTGCCAGCAGTTACTACGTTGTAAATGAGCAGTTCTTC
CDR3aa: CASSYYVVNEQFF
v_gene: TRBV6-2/TRBV6-3
j_gene: TRBJ2-1
abundance: few
d_gene: NA

CDR3nt: TGTGCCAGCAGCTCCGGGACAGGGGTTGTATACATTCAGTACTTC
CDR3aa: CASSSGTGVVYIQYF
v_gene: TRBV7-2
j_gene: TRBJ2-4
abundance: few
d_gene: TRBD1

CDR3nt: TGTGCCAGCTCACCAGGGTCGGAACCCTACGAGCAGTACTTC
CDR3aa: CASSPGSEPYEQYF
v_gene: TRBV18
j_gene: TRBJ2-7
abundance: NA
d_gene: NA

CDR3nt: TGCAGTGCTAGAGATTGGGGTGCCTCCAATTCACCCCTCCACTTT
CDR3aa: CSARDWGASNSPLHF
v_gene: TRBV20-1
j_gene: TRBJ1-6
abundance: NA
d_gene: NA

CDR3nt: TGCAGCGTTGAAGGTGTGTGGGAACCCCCGACCTACAATGAGCAGTTCTTC
CDR3aa: CSVEGVWEPPTYNEQFF
v_gene: TRBV29-1
j_gene: TRBJ2-1
abundance: few
d_gene: NA

CDR3nt: TGTGCCAGCAGCCCCGGGGGGCCGGGGGCTGAAGCTTTCTTT
CDR3aa: CASSPGGPGAEAFF
v_gene: TRBV7-6
j_gene: TRBJ1-1
abundance: many
d_gene: NA

CDR3nt: TGTGCCAGCAGCCAAGGGACTAGCGGGGATACGCAGTATTTT
CDR3aa: CASSQGTSGDTQYF
v_gene: TRBV4-2
j_gene: TRBJ2-3
abundance: many
d_gene: TRBD2

CDR3nt: TGTGCCAGCAGCCCCCGATCGGCGGGAGATGAGCAGTTCTTC
CDR3aa: CASSPRSAGDEQFF
v_gene: TRBV7-2
j_gene: TRBJ2-1
abundance: few
d_gene: TRBD2

CDR3nt: TGTGCCATCAGTGATTCCGTGGACGAGCAGTACTTC
CDR3aa: CAISDSVDEQYF
v_gene: TRBV10-3
j_gene: TRBJ2-7
abundance: NA
d_gene: NA

CDR3nt: TGTGCCAGCAGTTTCCTGGTTAATCAGCCCCAGCATTTT
CDR3aa: CASSFLVNQPQHF
v_gene: TRBV27
j_gene: TRBJ1-5
abundance: NA
d_gene: NA

CDR3nt: TGTGCCAGCAGCTCGACAGGGACCGAGCAGTACTTC
CDR3aa: CASSSTGTEQYF
v_gene: TRBV7-2
j_gene: TRBJ2-7
abundance: few
d_gene: TRBD1

CDR3nt: TGTGCCAGCAGCTTGGGGGGGACAGGGTCTTACAATGAGCAGTTCTTC
CDR3aa: CASSLGGTGSYNEQFF
v_gene: TRBV7-2
j_gene: TRBJ2-1
abundance: many
d_gene: TRBD1

CDR3nt: TGTGCCAGCAGCTTTAGCGGGAGTGGAGAGACCCAGTACTTC
CDR3aa: CASSFSGSGETQYF
v_gene: TRBV7-2
j_gene: TRBJ2-5
abundance: few
d_gene: TRBD2

CDR3nt: TGTGCCATCAGTGAGAATACCGTGTATCAGCCCCAGCATTTT
CDR3aa: CAISENTVYQPQHF
v_gene: TRBV10-3
j_gene: TRBJ1-5
abundance: NA
d_gene: NA

CDR3nt: TGTGCCAGCAGTTTAGCCGCTGCAGTACGGGAGCAGTACTTC
CDR3aa: CASSLAAAVREQYF
v_gene: TRBV12-3/TRBV12-4
j_gene: TRBJ2-7
abundance: few
d_gene: NA

CDR3nt: TGCGCCAGCAGCCAAACCGGGTCAGTAGCCAAAAACATTCAGTACTTC
CDR3aa: CASSQTGSVAKNIQYF
v_gene: TRBV4-3
j_gene: TRBJ2-4
abundance: NA
d_gene: NA

CDR3nt: TGTGCCAGCAGCGCCGCCATCAATCAGCCCCAGCATTTT
CDR3aa: CASSAAINQPQHF
v_gene: TRBV5-5
j_gene: TRBJ1-5
abundance: NA
d_gene: NA

CDR3nt: TGTGCCAGCATTCGGGGAGGGCCCCAAGAGACCCAGTACTTC
CDR3aa: CASIRGGPQETQYF
v_gene: TRBV2
j_gene: TRBJ2-5
abundance: few
d_gene: TRBD2

CDR3nt: TGTGCCAGCAGTTTATTCGGACTAGCGGGGGAAAAAACTTACAATGAGCAGTTCTTC
CDR3aa: CASSLFGLAGEKTYNEQFF
v_gene: TRBV28
j_gene: TRBJ2-1
abundance: few
d_gene: TRBD2

CDR3nt: TGTGCCAGCAGCCCCAGGGGACCGAATCAGCCCCAGCATTTT
CDR3aa: CASSPRGPNQPQHF
v_gene: TRBV7-2
j_gene: TRBJ1-5
abundance: many
d_gene: NA

CDR3nt: TGCAGCGTTGGATCTCGGGGGGCTGATACGTATTTT
CDR3aa: CSVGSRGADTYF
v_gene: TRBV29-1
j_gene: TRBJ2-3
abundance: few
d_gene: NA

CDR3nt: TGTGCCAGCAGCTTGAGACAGAGCTCCTACAATGAGCAGTTCTTC
CDR3aa: CASSLRQSSYNEQFF
v_gene: TRBV7-2
j_gene: TRBJ2-1
abundance: many
d_gene: NA

CDR3nt: TGTGCCAGCAGCTTCAGCGGGACGGGCGAGCAGTACTTC
CDR3aa: CASSFSGTGEQYF
v_gene: TRBV7-2
j_gene: TRBJ2-7
abundance: NA
d_gene: TRBD2

CDR3nt: TGTGCCAGCAGCTTAGCGTACCCCGGGGAGCTGTTTTTT
CDR3aa: CASSLAYPGELFF
v_gene: TRBV11-2
j_gene: TRBJ2-2
abundance: few
d_gene: NA

CDR3nt: TGTGCCAGCAGCTCACCCGGGACTAGCGTTCCAGATACGCAGTATTTT
CDR3aa: CASSSPGTSVPDTQYF
v_gene: TRBV7-8
j_gene: TRBJ2-3
abundance: NA
d_gene: TRBD2

CDR3nt: TGCGCCAGCAGCCAAGTGTCCAGCGGGTTAGATACGCAGTATTTT
CDR3aa: CASSQVSSGLDTQYF
v_gene: TRBV4-1
j_gene: TRBJ2-3
abundance: NA
d_gene: NA

CDR3nt: TGTGCCAGCAGCTCCCCGTGGAGCGGGGGGGAAGAGACCCAGTACTTC
CDR3aa: CASSSPWSGGEETQYF
v_gene: TRBV7-6
j_gene: TRBJ2-5
abundance: NA
d_gene: TRBD2